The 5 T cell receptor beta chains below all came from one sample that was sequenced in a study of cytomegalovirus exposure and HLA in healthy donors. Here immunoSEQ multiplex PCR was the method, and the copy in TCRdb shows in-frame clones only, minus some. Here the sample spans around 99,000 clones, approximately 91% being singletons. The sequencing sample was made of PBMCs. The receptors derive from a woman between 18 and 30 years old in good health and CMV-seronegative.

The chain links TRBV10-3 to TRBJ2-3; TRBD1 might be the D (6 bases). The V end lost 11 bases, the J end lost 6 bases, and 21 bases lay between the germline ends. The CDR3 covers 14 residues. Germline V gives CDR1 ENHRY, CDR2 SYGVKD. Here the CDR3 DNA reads TGTGCCGCCAGGGGCTCGGGGATTGGGGATACGCAGTATTTT. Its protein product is CAARGSGIGDTQYF.

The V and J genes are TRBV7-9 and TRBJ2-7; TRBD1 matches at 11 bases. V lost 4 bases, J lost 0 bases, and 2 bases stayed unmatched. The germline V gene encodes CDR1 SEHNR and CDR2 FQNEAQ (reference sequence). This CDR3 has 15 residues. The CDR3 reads CASSSGQGASYEQYF. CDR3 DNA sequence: TGTGCCAGCAGCTCTGGACAGGGGGCCTCCTACGAGCAGTACTTC.

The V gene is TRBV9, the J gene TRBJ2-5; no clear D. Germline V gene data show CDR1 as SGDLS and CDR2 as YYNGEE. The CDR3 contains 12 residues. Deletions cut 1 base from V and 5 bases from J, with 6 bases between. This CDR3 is CASSVSPETQYF. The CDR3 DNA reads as TGTGCCAGCAGCGTATCCCCGGAGACCCAGTACTTC.

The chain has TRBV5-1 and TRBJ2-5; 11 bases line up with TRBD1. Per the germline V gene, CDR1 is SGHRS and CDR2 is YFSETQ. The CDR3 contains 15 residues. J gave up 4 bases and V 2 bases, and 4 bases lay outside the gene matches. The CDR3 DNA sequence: TGCGCCAGCAGCTTCGGACAGGGGGCAGGAGAGACCCAGTACTTC. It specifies CASSFGQGAGETQYF.

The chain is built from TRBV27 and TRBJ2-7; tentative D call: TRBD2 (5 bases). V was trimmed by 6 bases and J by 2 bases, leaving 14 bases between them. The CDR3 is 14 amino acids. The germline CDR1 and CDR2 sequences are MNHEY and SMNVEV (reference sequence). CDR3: CASRSIGRTYEQYF. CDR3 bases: TGTGCCAGCAGATCTATAGGGAGAACCTACGAGCAGTACTTC.